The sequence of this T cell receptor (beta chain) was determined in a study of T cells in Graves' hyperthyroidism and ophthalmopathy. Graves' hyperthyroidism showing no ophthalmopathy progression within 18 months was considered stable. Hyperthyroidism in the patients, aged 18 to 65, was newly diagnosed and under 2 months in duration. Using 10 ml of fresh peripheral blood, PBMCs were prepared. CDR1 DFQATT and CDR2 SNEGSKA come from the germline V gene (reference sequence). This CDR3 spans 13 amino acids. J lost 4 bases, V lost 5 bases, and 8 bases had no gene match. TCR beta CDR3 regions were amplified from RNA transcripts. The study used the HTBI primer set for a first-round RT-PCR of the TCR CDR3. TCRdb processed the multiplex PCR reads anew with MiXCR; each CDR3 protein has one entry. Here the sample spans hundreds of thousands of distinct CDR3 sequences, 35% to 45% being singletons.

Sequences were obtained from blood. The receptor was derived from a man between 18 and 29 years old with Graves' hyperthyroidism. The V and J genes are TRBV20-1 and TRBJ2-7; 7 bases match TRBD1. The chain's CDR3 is CSALRDRLYEQYF. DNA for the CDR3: TGCAGTGCTCTAAGGGACAGACTATACGAGCAGTACTTC.